The clone carrying this T cell receptor (beta chain) has ten or more counts. The antigen is undetermined. Unique molecular identifiers were incorporated when the TCRbeta library was constructed. Via MiXCR, TCRdb re-called the PCR reads, giving one row per CDR3 protein. The sample shows 180,000 or so distinct CDR3 sequences, 5% to 7.5% of them seen only once. Germline CDR1 SGHNT, CDR2 YENEEA. V lost 3 bases, J lost 15 bases, and 7 bases stayed unmatched. The length of the CDR3 is 13 residues. This record comes from a study of T-cell reconstitution after alpha-beta-depleted transplantation in children. Study-level points and caveats: Most T-cell counts and diversity one year after the transplant came from T cells that were newly produced. For some patients, TCRbeta diversity was high at day 60 because of recipient T cells and thymic progenitors that survived. By about two months after transplant, alpha-beta T cells reportedly arose from several hundred graft clones that had expanded.

The source of this sequence is a girl less than two years old with combined immunodeficiency, due to receive a stem cell transplant. V usage is TRBV11-3 and J usage is TRBJ2-1, with 11 bases fitting TRBD2. The sample in question was PBMCs, obtained before TCRalphabeta/CD19-depleted stem cell transplant. This CDR3 reads CASSFIAGGQPFF. The CDR3 DNA is TGTGCCAGCAGCTTCATAGCGGGGGGGCAGCCGTTCTTC.